Listed below are T cell receptor beta chains from one sample, sequenced in a study of T-cell reconstitution after alpha-beta-depleted transplantation in children. TCRdb re-called the PCR reads through MiXCR, storing one row per CDR3 protein. The data hold about 500,000 distinct CDR3 sequences, with about 33% observed a single time. Material: PBMCs from the stem cell graft donor, obtained from the stem cell graft. Every receptor here comes from a human donor who donated a stem cell graft to a child with aplastic anemia. Each CDR3 is given with its conserved first and last residue. D genes are given only for firm matches. Size tells how often a clone was seen (once, few, many) or the class of an expanded clone, and some rows leave it out.

>-|TRBV11-1|TRBJ2-3|-
TGTGCCAGCAGCCCCTCGGGCAGCCGACTCACAGATACGCAGTATTTT
CASSPSGSRLTDTQYF
>-|TRBV18|TRBJ1-3|-
TGTGCCAGCTCACCCAACTCCTCTGGAAACACCATATATTTT
CASSPNSSGNTIYF
>few|TRBV6-1|TRBJ1-5|-
TGTGCCAGCACTCCCGTGCGCAATCAGCCCCAGCATTTT
CASTPVRNQPQHF
>few|TRBV7-9|TRBJ1-4|TRBD1
TGTGCCAGCAGCCTCACCACAGGGGGCGGTGAAAAACTGTTTTTT
CASSLTTGGGEKLFF
>-|TRBV30|TRBJ1-3|-
TGTGCCCAGAACTCGATCTCTGGAAACACCATATATTTT
CAQNSISGNTIYF
>-|TRBV4-3|TRBJ1-5|-
TGCGCCAGCAGCCAATCCAGGGATCAGCCCCAGCATTTT
CASSQSRDQPQHF
>-|TRBV11-2|TRBJ1-1|TRBD1
TGTGCCAGCAGCTTAGCCAGGACAGGGGTCACTGAAGCTTTCTTT
CASSLARTGVTEAFF
>-|TRBV18|TRBJ2-1|TRBD2
TGTGCCAGCTCACCAGCAATTACGGGACTAGCGGGCAATGAGCAGTTCTTC
CASSPAITGLAGNEQFF
>few|TRBV5-1|TRBJ2-1|-
TGCGCCAGCAGCTTGACTGAGCTGAACAATGAGCAGTTCTTC
CASSLTELNNEQFF
>-|TRBV5-4|TRBJ2-1|TRBD2
TGTGCCAGCAGCTCTGTAGGGGGACTAGCTATAAGGGATGAGCAGTTCTTC
CASSSVGGLAIRDEQFF
>-|TRBV15|TRBJ1-3|-
TGTGCCACCAGCGTTAAGTGGGGCTCTGGAAACACCATATATTTT
CATSVKWGSGNTIYF
>-|TRBV12-3/TRBV12-4|TRBJ1-4|TRBD1
TGTGCCAGCAGTACCAGACAGGGCGATGAGGAACTGTTTTTT
CASSTRQGDEELFF
>-|TRBV20-1|TRBJ1-1|TRBD1
TGCAGTGCTAGAGATCGCGGACAGGGGGTTTGGGGCACTGAAGCTTTCTTT
CSARDRGQGVWGTEAFF
>few|TRBV29-1|TRBJ1-3|-
TGCAGCGTTGAGTCGGACGTAGGAAACACCATATATTTT
CSVESDVGNTIYF
>-|TRBV7-2|TRBJ1-3|-
TGTGCCAGCTCTCCCCGGGGCGGGGGCTCTGGAAACACCATATATTTT
CASSPRGGGSGNTIYF
>few|TRBV7-3|TRBJ2-7|TRBD1
TGTGCCAGCAGCTTAGACAGGGGCCACGAGCAGTACTTC
CASSLDRGHEQYF
>-|TRBV12-3/TRBV12-4|TRBJ2-2|-
TGTGCCAGCAGTCAAGACACCGGGGAGCTGTTTTTT
CASSQDTGELFF
>few|TRBV20-1|TRBJ2-5|TRBD2
TGCAGTGCCCGGGGCGGGCTAGCGGGAGGGCCCCAAGAGACCCAGTACTTC
CSARGGLAGGPQETQYF
>few|TRBV24-1|TRBJ1-5|-
TGTGCCACCAGTGCGGGCGGATACAATCAGCCCCAGCATTTT
CATSAGGYNQPQHF
>many|TRBV15|TRBJ1-2|-
TGTGCCACCAGCAGAGAAAGGGAACCTTTCTATGGCTACACCTTC
CATSREREPFYGYTF
>-|TRBV7-2|TRBJ2-5|TRBD2
TGTGCCAGCAGCCCAAGAGCGGGAGTAAGCGGAGAGACCCAGTACTTC
CASSPRAGVSGETQYF
>-|TRBV24-1|TRBJ2-3|TRBD2
TGTGCCACCGGGGGGACTAGCGGGACGACAGATACGCAGTATTTT
CATGGTSGTTDTQYF
>-|TRBV11-2|TRBJ2-1|TRBD2
TGTGCCAGCAGCTTAGAAGCGGGACTAGACTACAATGAGCAGTTCTTC
CASSLEAGLDYNEQFF
>-|TRBV7-2|TRBJ2-5|-
TGTGCCAGCAGCTTAGCGGGCCCCTCCTCTGGGGAGACCCAGTACTTC
CASSLAGPSSGETQYF
>-|TRBV29-1|TRBJ2-1|-
TGCAGCGGAGAGGGCAATGAGCAGTTCTTC
CSGEGNEQFF
>-|TRBV6-2/TRBV6-3|TRBJ2-3|-
TGTGCCAGCAACTCTGCGGGCTACCCCACAGATACGCAGTATTTT
CASNSAGYPTDTQYF
>-|TRBV5-1|TRBJ2-1|TRBD2
TGCGCCAGCAGATGGACTAGCGGGAGCCCCTCCTACAATGAGCAGTTCTTC
CASRWTSGSPSYNEQFF
>few|TRBV30|TRBJ2-7|-
TGTGCCTGGAGTATGGCACCTCACTCCTACGAGCAGTACTTC
CAWSMAPHSYEQYF